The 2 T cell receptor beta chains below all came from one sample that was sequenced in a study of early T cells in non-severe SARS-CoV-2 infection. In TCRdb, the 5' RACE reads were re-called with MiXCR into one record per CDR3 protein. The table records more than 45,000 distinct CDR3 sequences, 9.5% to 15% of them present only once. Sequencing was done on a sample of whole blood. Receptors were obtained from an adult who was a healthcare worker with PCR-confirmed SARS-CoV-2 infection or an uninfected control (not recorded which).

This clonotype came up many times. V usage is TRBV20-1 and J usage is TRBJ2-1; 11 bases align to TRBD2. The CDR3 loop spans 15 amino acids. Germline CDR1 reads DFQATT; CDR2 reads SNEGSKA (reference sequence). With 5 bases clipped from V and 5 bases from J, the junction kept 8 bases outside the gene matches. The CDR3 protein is CSAQLAGGPNNEQFF. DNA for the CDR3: TGCAGTGCTCAGTTAGCGGGAGGGCCTAACAATGAGCAGTTCTTC.

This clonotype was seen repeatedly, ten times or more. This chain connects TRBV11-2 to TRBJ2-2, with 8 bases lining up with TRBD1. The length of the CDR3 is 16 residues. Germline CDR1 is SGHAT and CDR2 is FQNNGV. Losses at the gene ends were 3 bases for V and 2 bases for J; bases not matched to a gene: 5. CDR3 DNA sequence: TGTGCCAGCAGCTTCTTGACAGGGGCAAACACCGGGGAGCTGTTTTTT. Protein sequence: CASSFLTGANTGELFF. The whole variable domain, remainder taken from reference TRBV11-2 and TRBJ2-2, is EAGVAQSPRYKIIEKRQSVAFWCNPISGHATLYWYQQILGQGPKLLIQFQNNGVVDDSQLPKDRFSAERLKGVDSTLKIQPAKLEDSAVYLCASSFLTGANTGELFFGEGSRLTVL.